The present T cell receptor beta chain was sequenced within a study of STAT5B mutations in CD4+ large granular lymphocyte leukemia. Study observations and caveats: CD4-sorted patient repertoires seemed more clonal than healthy CD4+ repertoires. Top patient clones used TRBV06 genes more often: 8/27 versus 2/35 in controls.

V was pared by 0 bases and J by 7 bases, with 13 bases between. The CDR3 is made up of 14 amino acids. Germline V gene lookup returns CDR1 MNHEY and CDR2 SVGAGI. Points on this clone: Its antigen remains unknown.

Sequencing used immunoSEQ multiplex PCR; TCRdb keeps in-frame clones, though not all of them. Of under 55,000 clones in the sample, around 86% were seen once. This rearrangement joins TRBV6-5 to TRBJ2-7; no clear D gene. Source material: CD4+ T cells from blood buffy coats. This TCR was sampled from a human donor in good health. The CDR3: CASSYSTRAREQYF. The CDR3 region has the DNA TGTGCCAGCAGTTACTCTACAAGGGCCCGGGAGCAGTACTTC.